These 22 T cell receptor beta chains were sequenced from one sample in a study of cytomegalovirus exposure and HLA in healthy donors. PCR amplification relied on 60 Vbeta primers (plus 13 Jbeta primers). Produced via immunoSEQ multiplex PCR; TCRdb's table is partial and in-frame only. This table has some 87,000 clones, 62% appearing once. Sequencing input: PBMCs. These receptors came from a woman aged 25-40 years in good health and CMV-seropositive.

The chain has TRBV6-6 and TRBJ1-1; weak D call: TRBD1 (6 bases). CDR1 is MNHNY, CDR2 SVGAGI, per germline (reference sequence). V lost 8 bases, J lost 6 bases, and 16 bases lay in between. The CDR3 is 13 amino acids. CDR3 sequence (DNA): TGTGCCAGCCGGGTGGGAGGGGGGTCTGAAGCTTTCTTT. This encodes CASRVGGGSEAFF.

This sequence joins TRBV6-1 and TRBJ2-3; 8 bases map to TRBD2. Germline values: CDR1 MNHNS, CDR2 SASEGT. This CDR3 has 16 amino acids. The junction had 5 bases not matched to a gene; V was cut back by 0 bases and J by 3 bases. This CDR3 is CASSEAPGLGTDTQYF. In DNA form, the CDR3 reads TGTGCCAGCAGTGAAGCACCGGGACTAGGGACAGATACGCAGTATTTT.

The rearrangement uses TRBV10-3 and TRBJ2-7; 12 bases match TRBD2. There are 14 residues in the CDR3. V shed 6 bases and J 6 bases; nucleotides not matched to a gene: 6. Germline V gene data show CDR1 as ENHRY and CDR2 as SYGVKD. The DNA for the CDR3 is TGTGCCATCAGCCAACTAGCGGGGGGCGTCGAGCAGTACTTC. Encoded protein: CAISQLAGGVEQYF.

This clone was counted a few times. The V call is TRBV10-1, the J call TRBJ2-2; TRBD1 matches 7 bases. Trimming took 6 bases from V and 1 from J; bases not matched to a gene: 2. Looked up from germline, CDR1 is WNHNN and CDR2 is SYGVQD (reference sequence). The CDR3 consists of 14 residues. The CDR3 reads CASRQGLNTGELFF. The CDR3 DNA reads as TGCGCCAGCAGACAGGGGCTGAACACCGGGGAGCTGTTTTTT.

This clone was picked up a small number of times. The chain combines TRBV19 with TRBJ1-5; D might be TRBD1 (6 bases). Trimming stripped 6 bases from V and 1 base from J, with 10 bases between. Germline CDR1 LNHDA, CDR2 SQIVND (reference sequence). This CDR3 comprises 14 residues. CDR3 region: CASRNRESNQPQHF. CDR3 in DNA: TGTGCCAGTAGAAACAGGGAGAGCAATCAGCCCCAGCATTTT.

Written as DNA, the CDR3 is TGTGCCAGCAGCGGTACGAAGGCAGGAGATACGCAGTATTTT. It is translated as CASSGTKAGDTQYF. The rearrangement uses TRBV7-6 and TRBJ2-3, with D uncertain. Germline assignment: CDR1 SGHVS and CDR2 FNYEAQ. Between the trimmed V and J ends, which lost 5 bases and 5 bases, there was a span of 14 bases. This CDR3 comprises 14 residues.

J is TRBJ1-6 and V is TRBV5-1; 8 positions match TRBD1. Germline V CDR1 and CDR2: SGHRS, YFSETQ. Trimming at V came to 2 bases and at J to 13 bases, leaving 5 bases not matched to a gene. This CDR3 region has 13 residues. The CDR3 coding sequence is TGCGCCAGCAGCTTCCCGGGACAGGATCCCCTCCACTTT. Protein: CASSFPGQDPLHF.

The rearrangement uses TRBV7-8 and TRBJ2-5; TRBD2 matches 9 bases. V lost 7 bases to trimming and J lost 2 bases; unmatched junction nucleotides: 14. Germline V gene sequence: CDR1 SGHVS, CDR2 FQNEAQ. The length of the CDR3 is 17 residues. CDR3 nucleotides: TGTGCCAGCACCCTGGGACGCGGGGGGGCGAGTCAAGAGACCCAGTACTTC. Protein: CASTLGRGGASQETQYF. The whole variable domain, filled in from reference TRBV7-8 and TRBJ2-5, reads GAGVSQSPRYKVAKRGQDVALRCDPISGHVSLFWYQQALGQGPEFLTYFQNEAQLDKSGLPSDRFFAERPEGSVSTLKIQRTQQEDSAVYLCASTLGRGGASQETQYFGPGTRLLVL.

This chain links TRBV28 with TRBJ1-5; 8 nucleotides align to TRBD1. Germline CDR1 is MDHEN and CDR2 is SYDVKM. This CDR3 spans 14 amino acids. V gave up 6 bases and J gave up 7 bases; unmatched junction bases: 8. The CDR3 sequence is CASRWDRSTQPQHF. The CDR3 region has the DNA TGTGCCAGCAGGTGGGACAGGTCCACGCAGCCCCAGCATTTT.

V gene TRBV9 combines with J gene TRBJ1-1; unclear D gene. CDR1 and CDR2 (germline): SGDLS, YYNGEE. V lost 4 bases and J lost 0, with 10 bases in between. The length of the CDR3 is 14 residues. CDR3 coding DNA: TGTGCCAGCAGCCTGAGGCAATTGAACACTGAAGCTTTCTTT. As protein: CASSLRQLNTEAFF.

This clone was observed a handful of times. The rearrangement joins TRBV4-1 to TRBJ2-7, with D possibly TRBD2 on 7 matching bases. Per germline, CDR1 MGHRA and CDR2 YSYEKL. CDR3 length: 15 residues. V lost 1 base to trimming and J lost 2 bases, with 12 bases between them. The CDR3 is CASSQGGGLTYEQYF. The CDR3 nucleotides are TGCGCCAGCAGCCAAGGCGGGGGCTTAACCTACGAGCAGTACTTC.

The chain has TRBV13 and TRBJ2-1; 9 positions agree with TRBD2. From germline, CDR1 is PRHDT and CDR2 FYEKMQ (reference sequence). With 5 bases clipped from V and 4 bases from J, the junction kept 9 bases outside the gene matches. This CDR3 is built from 16 residues. CDR3 DNA: TGTGCCAGCAGCCCGGCGACTAGCGGAGAATACAATGAGCAGTTCTTC. This gives the protein CASSPATSGEYNEQFF.

The chain has TRBV29-1 and TRBJ1-1; D perhaps matches TRBD1 (5 bases). Trimming pared 5 bases from V and 5 bases from J, leaving 6 bases between. Per germline, CDR1 SQVTM and CDR2 ANQGSEA. The CDR3 runs to 10 residues. In DNA form, the CDR3 reads TGCAGCGTTCGGGGGACTGAAGCTTTCTTT. The encoded protein is CSVRGTEAFF.

The genes are TRBV19 and TRBJ1-5; TRBD1 agrees at 10 bases. The CDR3 is 14 amino acids. Germline assignment: CDR1 LNHDA and CDR2 SQIVND (reference sequence). J lost 4 bases, V lost 6 bases, and 3 bases had no gene match. The CDR3 loop reads CASRRTGGNQPQHF. DNA of the CDR3: TGTGCCAGTAGACGGACAGGGGGAAATCAGCCCCAGCATTTT. Looking up the rest from reference TRBV19 and TRBJ1-5 gives the full variable domain: DGGITQSPKYLFRKEGQNVTLSCEQNLNHDAMYWYRQDPGQGLRLIYYSQIVNDFQKGDIAEGYSVSREKKESFPLTVTSAQKNPTAFYLCASRRTGGNQPQHFGDGTRLSIL.

CDR3 coding DNA: TGTGCCAGCAGTTATTCGTTCAGGGCCTACGAGCAGTACTTC. As protein: CASSYSFRAYEQYF. This sequence joins TRBV6-9 and TRBJ2-7; the D gene is possibly TRBD1 (5 bases). Germline lookup yields CDR1 MNHGY and CDR2 SVAAGI. This CDR3 has 14 amino acids. The V and J ends lost 0 bases and 2 bases respectively, with 8 bases between them.

This chain connects TRBV19 to TRBJ1-1; perhaps TRBD1 as D (5 bases). Trimming removed 7 bases at V and 3 bases at J, with 15 bases between. The CDR3 has 14 amino acids. CDR1 is LNHDA and CDR2 is SQIVND in the germline V gene (reference sequence). Written as DNA, the CDR3 is TGTGCCAGTAATCGTGACAGTGCCGACACTGAAGCTTTCTTT. Amino acid sequence: CASNRDSADTEAFF.

The chain links TRBV29-1 to TRBJ2-3, with 10 bases aligning to TRBD2. The germline V gene encodes CDR1 SQVTM and CDR2 ANQGSEA. The CDR3 runs to 14 residues. V lost 4 bases to trimming and J lost 3 bases; unmatched junction nucleotides: 4. DNA of the CDR3: TGCAGCGTTGGGCTAGCGGGGGTAACAGATACGCAGTATTTT. It encodes CSVGLAGVTDTQYF.

The rearrangement joins TRBV6-6 to TRBJ1-2, with 9 bases identical to TRBD1. The trim removed 5 bases at V and 6 bases at J, leaving 4 bases unmatched. This CDR3 is built from 13 residues. Germline lookup yields CDR1 MNHNY and CDR2 SVGAGI (reference sequence). Here the CDR3 DNA reads TGTGCCAGCAGTCCACGACAGGGGGATGGCTACACCTTC. The encoded protein is CASSPRQGDGYTF.

The chain recombines TRBV4-2 with TRBJ2-7; 10 nucleotides agree with TRBD2. The CDR3 runs 16 residues. From germline, CDR1 is LGHNA and CDR2 YNFKEQ. V gave up 0 bases and J gave up 4 bases; unmatched junction bases: 6. CDR3 residues: CASSQDVLAGKYEQYF. CDR3 sequence (DNA): TGTGCCAGCAGCCAAGATGTACTAGCGGGGAAGTACGAGCAGTACTTC.

The chain recombines TRBV4-1 with TRBJ1-1; TRBD1 matches at 9 bases. From germline, CDR1 is MGHRA and CDR2 YSYEKL. The CDR3 is 12 amino acids. The junction had 5 bases not matched to a gene; V was cut back by 5 bases and J by 10 bases. The CDR3 nucleotides read TGCGCCAGCAGCACTCGACAGGGGGGAGCTTTCTTT. Encoded protein: CASSTRQGGAFF.

The chain employs TRBV6-5 and TRBJ1-2; maybe TRBD1 (5 bases). Trimming stripped 2 bases from V and 4 bases from J, with 17 bases between. In germline, CDR1 is MNHEY, CDR2 SVGAGI. There are 16 residues in the CDR3. The CDR3 DNA is TGTGCCAGCAGTTACGCCTCCCCAGGGAAAGGCTATGGCTACACCTTC. Protein: CASSYASPGKGYGYTF.

This rearrangement joins TRBV5-8 to TRBJ2-2; TRBD1 aligns across 8 bases. CDR3 length: 15 residues. The germline V gene has CDR1 SGHTS and CDR2 YDEGEE. The trim removed 3 bases at V and 4 bases at J, leaving 5 bases unmatched. CDR3 sequence: CASSSGQGATGELFF. In nucleotides, the CDR3 is TGTGCCAGCAGCTCTGGACAGGGAGCCACCGGGGAGCTGTTTTTT.